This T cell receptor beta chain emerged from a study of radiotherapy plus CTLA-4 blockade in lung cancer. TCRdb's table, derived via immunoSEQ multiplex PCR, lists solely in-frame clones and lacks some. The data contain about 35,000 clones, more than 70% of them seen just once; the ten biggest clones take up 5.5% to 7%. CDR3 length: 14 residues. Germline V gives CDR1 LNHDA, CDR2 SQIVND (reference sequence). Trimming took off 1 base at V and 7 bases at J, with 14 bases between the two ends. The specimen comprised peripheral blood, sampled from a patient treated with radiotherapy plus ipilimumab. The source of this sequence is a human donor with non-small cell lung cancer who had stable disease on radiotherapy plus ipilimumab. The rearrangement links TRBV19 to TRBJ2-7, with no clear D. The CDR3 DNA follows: TGTGCCAGTAGTATAGCTGGAGTAGAAAAAGAGCAGTACTTC. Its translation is CASSIAGVEKEQYF.